The clone carrying this TCR beta chain is classed as medium-sized. The target antigen is unknown. The data were taken from a study of T cell repertoires in aging, cancer and after chemotherapy. Rearranged V-D-J TRB sequences were amplified with a mixed TRB-A/B primer pool. From the multiplex PCR reads, TCRdb called clonotypes with MiXCR, one entry per CDR3 protein. The top ten clones hold approximately 2.5% of a sample with 13,000 or so distinct CDR3 sequences, roughly 28% of them seen once. Study-level results: Healthy donors lost TCR diversity with age mainly through richness, cancer patients through richness and evenness.

Peripheral blood genomic DNA, not sorted cells or RNA, was the template. Trimming shortened V by 1 base and J by 1 base, and 4 bases separated the two germline ends. Per germline, CDR1 LNHNV and CDR2 YYDKDF (reference sequence). The CDR3 covers 13 residues. The chain combines TRBV15 with TRBJ1-1, with unresolved D. The TCR originated in a human donor in good health. The sequenced sample was blood. The CDR3 coding sequence is TGTGCCACCAGCAGAGGTGGGAACACTGAAGCTTTCTTT. As protein: CATSRGGNTEAFF.